The 20 T cell receptor beta chains given below trace back to one sample, sequenced in a study of blood T cell repertoires in COVID-19. Generated by immunoSEQ multiplex PCR, the TCRdb table keeps only in-frame clones and is missing some. The table includes hundreds of thousands of clones, about nine tenths detected once. Sequences were obtained from peripheral blood. The receptor set was obtained from a woman in her 30s with active or convalescent COVID-19.

The chain carries TRBV4-1 and TRBJ1-1; D unresolved. Trimming removed 4 bases at V and 0 bases at J, with 15 bases between. The CDR3 contains 16 residues. Germline V lookup: CDR1 MGHRA, CDR2 YSYEKL. The CDR3 sequence is CASSPGEGVMNTEAFF. CDR3 sequence (DNA): TGCGCCAGCAGCCCAGGCGAGGGCGTCATGAACACTGAAGCTTTCTTT.

This clone appeared a single time. V is TRBV19 and J is TRBJ2-5; the D is unclear. CDR3 length: 13 amino acids. V shed 1 base and J shed 5 bases, with 8 bases lying between them. CDR1 and CDR2 (germline): LNHDA, SQIVND (reference sequence). CDR3 sequence: CASSIGVWETQYF. The CDR3 bases are TGTGCCAGTAGTATAGGAGTTTGGGAGACCCAGTACTTC.

This clone was seen just once. V usage is TRBV3-1 (or the pseudogene TRBV3-2) and J usage is TRBJ1-1, with D possibly matching TRBD1 (5 bases). With 0 bases removed from V and 11 bases from J, the gap between germline ends came to 22 bases. There are 16 residues in the CDR3. Germline CDR1 is LGHDT and CDR2 is YNNKEL (reference sequence). CDR3 residues: CASSQDIGGAGGNAFF. CDR3 in DNA: TGTGCCAGCAGCCAAGATATCGGTGGGGCGGGAGGAAATGCTTTCTTT.

This clone was seen once. The rearrangement links TRBV30 to TRBJ1-4; perhaps TRBD1 as D (5 bases). CDR3 length: 16 residues. V shed 5 bases and J shed 2 bases, with 18 bases lying between them. Germline V CDR1 and CDR2: GTSNPN, SVGIG (reference sequence). CDR3 nucleotide sequence: TGTGCCTGGGGCTCAGGGAGCGGGCAGACTAATGAAAAACTGTTTTTT. Translating gives CAWGSGSGQTNEKLFF.

The J gene is TRBJ1-5, the V gene TRBV28; a weak D match, TRBD1 (6 bases). V shed 3 bases and J shed 7 bases, with 13 bases lying between them. Germline CDR1 MDHEN, CDR2 SYDVKM. This CDR3 spans 14 amino acids. CDR3 sequence reads: CASSLTQGGQPQHF. The CDR3 nucleotides read TGTGCCAGCAGTTTGACACAGGGTGGCCAGCCCCAGCATTTT.

The chain is built from TRBV3-1 (or the pseudogene TRBV3-2) and TRBJ2-3; D unclear. Germline loops: CDR1 LGHDT, CDR2 YNNKEL (reference sequence). Trimming removed 2 bases at V and 4 bases at J, with 4 bases between. The CDR3 extends over 12 amino acids. The CDR3 DNA follows: TGTGCCAGCAGCCAATATGCAGATACGCAGTATTTT. This gives the protein CASSQYADTQYF.

This clone was detected only once. V is TRBV6-5 and J is TRBJ1-1; 8 nucleotides agree with TRBD1. Unmatched junction bases numbered 7, after V lost 10 bases and J lost 0 bases. This CDR3 region has 14 residues. Germline V lookup: CDR1 MNHEY, CDR2 SVGAGI. As DNA, the CDR3 is TGTGCCAACCGCCGGACAGGGTTGAACACTGAAGCTTTCTTT. It codes for CANRRTGLNTEAFF.

The chain couples TRBV14 to TRBJ2-7; 15 bases map to TRBD2. The CDR3 covers 16 residues. The ends lost 3 bases at V and 3 bases at J; junction bases unmatched: 3. Germline CDR1 and CDR2: SGHDN and FVKESK. The DNA of the CDR3 is TGTGCCAGCAGCCAGGGACTAGCGGGAGGAGGCTACGAGCAGTACTTC. Protein sequence: CASSQGLAGGGYEQYF.

This clone was detected only once. This chain connects TRBV19 to TRBJ2-4, with 9 bases matching TRBD2. With 4 bases clipped from V and 0 bases from J, the junction kept 10 bases outside the gene matches. Germline loops: CDR1 LNHDA, CDR2 SQIVND (reference sequence). The CDR3 runs to 18 residues. CDR3 loop: CASSTTSGPLLAKNIQYF. The CDR3 region has the DNA TGTGCCAGTAGTACCACTAGCGGGCCCCTTCTAGCCAAAAACATTCAGTACTTC.

This chain links TRBV11-2 with TRBJ2-5; 8 bases agree with TRBD1. V trimming: 5 bases; J trimming: 2 bases; junction bases outside the gene matches: 4. This CDR3 is built from 14 residues. Looked up from germline, CDR1 is SGHAT and CDR2 is FQNNGV. CDR3 protein: CASSHTGGQETQYF. The CDR3 nucleotides read TGTGCCAGCAGCCATACAGGGGGGCAAGAGACCCAGTACTTC. Using reference TRBV11-2 and TRBJ2-5 for the parts outside the CDR3, the full variable domain is EAGVAQSPRYKIIEKRQSVAFWCNPISGHATLYWYQQILGQGPKLLIQFQNNGVVDDSQLPKDRFSAERLKGVDSTLKIQPAKLEDSAVYLCASSHTGGQETQYFGPGTRLLVL.

This clone appeared a few times. V is TRBV29-1 and J is TRBJ2-2; 9 positions agree with TRBD1. V lost 4 bases and J lost 5; bases outside the gene matches: 8. Germline assignment: CDR1 SQVTM and CDR2 ANQGSEA. The CDR3 has 15 amino acids. As DNA, the CDR3 is TGCAGCGTTGTCCTCGGGACAGGGAGAACCGGGGAGCTGTTTTTT. Translation: CSVVLGTGRTGELFF.

The genes are TRBV2 and TRBJ2-1; 10 bases map to TRBD2. J gave up 7 bases and V 3 bases, and 12 bases lay outside the gene matches. The CDR3 extends over 17 amino acids. Germline CDR1 and CDR2: SNHLY and FYNNEI. CDR3 amino acids: CASSDSLRASGSNEQFF. The DNA for the CDR3 is TGTGCCAGCAGTGATTCACTCCGGGCTAGCGGGAGTAATGAGCAGTTCTTC.

The rearrangement uses TRBV5-5 and TRBJ2-1; no firm D call. V was clipped by 2 bases and J by 9 bases, with 12 bases between them. The CDR3 totals 13 residues. Germline V gene sequence: CDR1 SGHKS, CDR2 YYEKEE (reference sequence). The CDR3 protein is CASSFSERSEQFF. In DNA, the CDR3 is TGTGCCAGCAGCTTTTCAGAGCGAAGTGAGCAGTTCTTC. Looking up the rest from reference TRBV5-5 and TRBJ2-1 gives the full variable domain: DAGVTQSPTHLIKTRGQQVTLRCSPISGHKSVSWYQQVLGQGPQFIFQYYEKEERGRGNFPDRFSARQFPNYSSELNVNALLLGDSALYLCASSFSERSEQFFGPGTRLTVL.

Note on this clone: The same CDR3 arises from other DNA sequences in this sample as well. The chain has TRBV30 and TRBJ2-3, with TRBD2 identical over 9 bases. This CDR3 has 14 residues. J was trimmed by 3 bases and V by 0 bases; bases with no gene match: 1. The germline V gene has CDR1 GTSNPN and CDR2 SVGIG (reference sequence). The CDR3 coding sequence is TGTGCCTGGAGTGTAGCGGGAGGTACAGATACGCAGTATTTT. Its protein is CAWSVAGGTDTQYF.

This chain uses TRBV5-1 with TRBJ2-7; D perhaps matches TRBD2 (5 bases). Germline assignment: CDR1 SGHRS and CDR2 YFSETQ. V shed 5 bases and J shed 3 bases, with 15 bases lying between them. There are 14 residues in the CDR3. The CDR3 is CASSVEVGFYEQYF. The DNA of the CDR3 is TGCGCCAGCAGTGTGGAGGTGGGGTTCTACGAGCAGTACTTC.

The chain links TRBV10-2 to TRBJ2-1; 8 positions match TRBD1. The junction had 2 bases not matched to a gene; V was cut back by 4 bases and J by 0 bases. The CDR3 runs 15 residues. Germline CDR1 is WSHSY and CDR2 is SAAADI. CDR3 region: CASSGQGSSYNEQFF. The CDR3 bases are TGCGCCAGCAGTGGACAGGGGAGCTCCTACAATGAGCAGTTCTTC.

The rearrangement joins TRBV5-8 to TRBJ2-1; the match to TRBD2 covers 13 bases. The trim removed 4 bases at V and 10 bases at J, leaving 11 bases unmatched. Germline V gene lookup returns CDR1 SGHTS and CDR2 YDEGEE. This CDR3 has 16 amino acids. The CDR3 DNA reads TGTGCCAGCAGCGCAACCGGGACTAGCGGGATGGAGGAGCAGTTCTTC. This gives the protein CASSATGTSGMEEQFF.

The chain uses TRBV4-1 and TRBJ1-1, with 8 bases lining up with TRBD1. V trimming: 1 base; J trimming: 2 bases; junction bases outside the gene matches: 6. Germline CDR1 MGHRA, CDR2 YSYEKL. The CDR3 length is 16 residues. CDR3 DNA sequence: TGCGCCAGCAGCCAAGCACAGGGGGTTTTAAACACTGAAGCTTTCTTT. It specifies CASSQAQGVLNTEAFF.

The chain uses TRBV10-2 and TRBJ2-2, with 10 bases fitting TRBD1. This CDR3 has 15 residues. The V and J ends lost 6 bases and 5 bases, in that order; junction bases with no gene match: 6. The V gene's germline CDR1 is WSHSY and CDR2 SAAADI. In nucleotides, the CDR3 is TGCGCCAGCAGGGCCGGGACAGGGGAAACCGGGGAGCTGTTTTTT. This encodes CASRAGTGETGELFF.

The chain joins TRBV11-3 to TRBJ2-1, with 16 nucleotides matching TRBD2. The germline V gene has CDR1 SGHNT and CDR2 YENEEA. With 4 bases clipped from V and 9 bases from J, the junction kept 9 bases outside the gene matches. CDR3 length: 17 residues. The CDR3 DNA sequence: TGTGCCAGCAGCTCCAACACGGGACTAGCGGGAGGGGGTGAGCAGTTCTTC. Translating gives CASSSNTGLAGGGEQFF.